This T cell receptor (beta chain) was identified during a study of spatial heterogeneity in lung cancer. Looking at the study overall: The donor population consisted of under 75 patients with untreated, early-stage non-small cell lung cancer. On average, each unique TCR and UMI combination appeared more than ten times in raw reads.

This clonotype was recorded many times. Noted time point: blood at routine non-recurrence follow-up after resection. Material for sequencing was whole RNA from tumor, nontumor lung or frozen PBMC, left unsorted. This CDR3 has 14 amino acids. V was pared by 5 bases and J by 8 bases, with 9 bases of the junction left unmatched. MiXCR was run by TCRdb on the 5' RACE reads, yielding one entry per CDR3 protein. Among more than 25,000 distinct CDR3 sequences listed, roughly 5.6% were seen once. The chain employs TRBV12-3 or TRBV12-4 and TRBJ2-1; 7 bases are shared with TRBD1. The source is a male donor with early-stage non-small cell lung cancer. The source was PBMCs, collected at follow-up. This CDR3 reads CASSPNRGRDEQFF. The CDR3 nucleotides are TGTGCCAGCAGTCCGAACAGGGGTCGCGATGAGCAGTTCTTC.